What follows is one T cell receptor beta chain and its context. Its target is not known. The data derive from a study of cytomegalovirus exposure and HLA in healthy donors. This CDR3 has 13 residues. The germline V and J ends were trimmed by 6 bases and 2 bases, with 11 bases remaining between them. Looked up from germline, CDR1 is SGHTA and CDR2 is FQGNSA. The study's findings and limits: The study flagged about 160 TCR beta chains as cytomegalovirus-associated. It was assumed in the presence/absence analyses that sequencing depth was roughly uniform across donors.

Amplification used 60 Vbeta primers and 13 Jbeta primers. TCRdb keeps only in-frame clones here, not all; method: immunoSEQ multiplex PCR. This sample yields about 150,000 clones, of which more than 75% are seen a single time; 5.6% belongs to the top ten. V usage is TRBV7-2 and J usage is TRBJ2-7; maybe TRBD2 (6 bases). This clonotype originated in a woman aged 40-49 years in good health and CMV-seropositive. The sample taken for sequencing was PBMCs. CDR3 protein: CASRRDGTYEQYF. In DNA, the CDR3 is TGTGCCAGCAGGCGGGACGGCACCTACGAGCAGTACTTC. Complete variable domain (other parts from reference TRBV7-2 and TRBJ2-7): GAGVSQSPSNKVTEKGKDVELRCDPISGHTALYWYRQSLGQGLEFLIYFQGNSAPDKSGLPSDRFSAERTGGSVSTLTIQRTQQEDSAVYLCASRRDGTYEQYFGPGTRLTVT.